This T cell receptor beta chain was retrieved from a study of OX40 agonist ivuxolimab in advanced cancers. Context from the whole study: Ivuxolimab was an agonistic, fully human IgG2 monoclonal antibody directed against OX40 (CD134), a costimulatory receptor. The purpose of peripheral TCRbeta sequencing was to test whether ivuxolimab changed TCR sequence diversity and led to clonal T-cell expansion. Partial responses occurred in three dose-escalation patients, of whom one had hepatocellular carcinoma and two had cutaneous melanoma. The dose-escalation cohort was over 70% male with a mean age of roughly 60 years, ranging from roughly 20 to 80. Of the approximately 54 patients in dose escalation, some 20 had hepatocellular carcinoma, about 15 had melanoma, 9 had renal cell carcinoma and 9 had head and neck cancer. Prior anti-PD-1, anti-PD-L1 or anti-CTLA-4 therapy was permitted, and checkpoint inhibitors had been received by less than 45% of dose-escalation patients. Intravenous ivuxolimab was administered to patients every 2 weeks at six dose levels: 0.01, 0.1, 0.3, 1.5, 3 and 10 mg/kg. The paper describes the monotherapy dose-escalation part (N ≈ 51 patients) of the phase I trial of ivuxolimab.

For this clone: Its binding antigen is unknown. The record has no base qualities; no much larger clone is one base away.

To sequence the TCRbeta CDR3 region, genomic DNA was isolated from the sorted cells. The immunoSEQ Assay was used to sequence the TCRbeta CDR3 regions. TCRdb mirrors the immuneACCESS table, restricted to in-frame sequences. Some clones are absent from its copies; in checked studies, under half trace to an unresolved V gene, and the reason for the others is unknown. This sample lists about 73,000 clones; over 80% were detected once. The top ten clones comprise roughly 0.56% of the sample. The research as a whole found: At doses of 0.1 to 3.0 mg/kg, clonal expansion of both CD4+ and CD8+ blood T cells was observed from baseline to week 6. After ivuxolimab, more expanded clones were found on average in CD8+ T cells than in CD4+ T cells. The antigen specificity of the peripheral T cells that underwent clonal expansion was not determined. In partial responders in the 0.1-3.0 mg/kg groups, normalized peripheral clonal expansion was found to be among the lowest, especially among CD8+ T cells. Low levels of normalized T-cell clonal expansion were also seen in some patients who did not respond.

Patients with a history of autoimmune disease or receiving systemic immunosuppression were excluded from the trial. Peripheral blood for TCR sequencing was collected from all dose cohorts at baseline, on cycle 4 day 1, and on cycle 7 day 1. Samples were obtained from an open-label, multicenter, first-in-human phase I dose-escalation trial of ivuxolimab. Adults with locally advanced or metastatic head and neck squamous cell, hepatocellular, melanoma or renal cell carcinoma were enrolled in the trial. CD4+ and CD8+ T cells were sorted separately from peripheral blood before TCR sequencing. The CDR3 contains 16 residues, cysteine and phenylalanine counted. This entry keeps only the CDR3 DNA: 48 bases, framed from base 1. Based on the germline V gene, the CDR1 and CDR2 sequences are SGHAT and FQNNGV. V was cut back by 1 base and J by 0 bases, leaving a gap of 10 bases between them.

This chain is built from TRBV11-2 and TRBJ2-1; the D element might be TRBD1 or TRBD2, as each aligns at 5 bases. The starting material was CD4+ or CD8+ T cells sorted from blood, obtained in a trial of the OX40 agonist ivuxolimab. This receptor was taken from an adult with an advanced solid tumor such as melanoma, head and neck, liver or kidney cancer. The encoded CDR3 is CASSLVGGLSYNEQFF. The nucleotides read TGTGCCAGCAGCTTAGTTGGGGGTCTCTCCTACAATGAGCAGTTCTTC.